The 14 T cell receptor beta chains given below trace back to one sample, sequenced in a study of OX40 agonist ivuxolimab in advanced cancers. Produced via immunoSEQ multiplex PCR; TCRdb's table is partial and in-frame only. Altogether about 76,000 clones are present, approximately 88% being singletons, with the ten largest covering over 10%. The input for sequencing was CD4+ or CD8+ T cells sorted from blood, taken in a trial of the OX40 agonist ivuxolimab. The origin of the receptors is an adult with an advanced solid tumor such as melanoma, head and neck, liver or kidney cancer.

The rearrangement joins TRBV4-1 to TRBJ2-3; no clear D. CDR3 length equals 14 residues. The V gene lost 0 bases and the J gene lost 5 bases, with 9 bases spanning the gap. CDR1 MGHRA and CDR2 YSYEKL come from the germline V gene. CDR3 DNA: TGCGCCAGCAGCCAAGATCGCCCCGTAGATACGCAGTATTTT. Protein sequence: CASSQDRPVDTQYF.

This chain joins TRBV7-6 and TRBJ2-2; 16 bases line up with TRBD2. V was clipped by 5 bases and J by 4 bases; unmatched bases: 4. The CDR3 has 17 amino acids. Germline CDR1 is SGHVS and CDR2 is FNYEAQ. CDR3 sequence: CASSPGLAGGSTGELFF. DNA of the CDR3: TGTGCCAGCAGCCCGGGACTAGCGGGAGGGTCCACCGGGGAGCTGTTTTTT.

This clone was found once. A junction end diverges from the germline sequence, so it may reflect a read error. V and J are TRBV11-2 and TRBJ2-7; tentative D call: TRBD1 (5 bases). The CDR3 has 13 residues. The germline V gene has CDR1 SGHAT and CDR2 FQNNGV. The CDR3 coding sequence is TGTGCCAGCAACTTACGTAGGGGCTACGAGCAGTACTTC. Translating it yields CASNLRRGYEQYF.

The chain joins TRBV5-6 to TRBJ1-2; a weak D match, TRBD1 (5 bases). V lost 4 bases to trimming and J lost 4 bases, with 17 bases between them. This CDR3 comprises 15 residues. Per the germline V gene, CDR1 is SGHDT and CDR2 is YYEEEE. CDR3 in DNA: TGTGCCAGCAGCGACGGACTTCCTGGGGGCTATGGCTACACCTTC. Translation gives CASSDGLPGGYGYTF.

This sequence joins TRBV9 and TRBJ2-1, with TRBD2 identical over 7 bases. Germline lookup yields CDR1 SGDLS and CDR2 YYNGEE. J gave up 10 bases and V 4 bases, and 11 bases lay outside the gene matches. The CDR3 extends over 14 amino acids. CDR3 sequence reads: CASSPEKAGYEQFF. For the CDR3, the DNA is TGTGCCAGCAGCCCTGAAAAAGCGGGATACGAGCAGTTCTTC.

The V call is TRBV27, the J call TRBJ1-1, with D possibly matching TRBD1 (6 bases). Germline values: CDR1 MNHEY, CDR2 SMNVEV (reference sequence). Trimming removed 3 bases at V and 10 bases at J, with 21 bases between. This CDR3 contains 15 residues. The CDR3: CASSFLGAQKFGAFF. CDR3 coding DNA: TGTGCCAGCAGTTTTTTGGGGGCGCAGAAGTTCGGAGCTTTCTTT.

J is TRBJ1-2 and V is TRBV6-5; D is unresolved. CDR1 is MNHEY and CDR2 is SVGAGI in the germline V gene. CDR3 length: 13 amino acids. V was pared by 5 bases and J by 7 bases, with 14 bases between. CDR3 bases: TGTGCCAGCAGTAACACGAATCAGCGTGGCTACACCTTC. This codes for CASSNTNQRGYTF.

The J gene is TRBJ1-1, the V gene TRBV11-2; no definite D call. The CDR3 is 15 residues long. CDR1 and CDR2 from the germline V gene are SGHAT and FQNNGV. Trimming stripped 5 bases from V and 0 bases from J, with 13 bases between. For the CDR3, the DNA is TGTGCCAGCAGCGTACAAGGACTCTTGAACACTGAAGCTTTCTTT. Its translation: CASSVQGLLNTEAFF.

The chain joins TRBV19 to TRBJ1-2; D remains unclear. Per germline, CDR1 LNHDA and CDR2 SQIVND (reference sequence). Trimming took off 6 bases at V and 3 bases at J, with 11 bases between the two ends. The CDR3 spans 13 residues. CDR3 in DNA: TGTGCCAGTAGGGGTCAGTCTTACTATGGCTACACCTTC. Translation gives CASRGQSYYGYTF.

This sequence joins TRBV7-8 and TRBJ2-7, with D perhaps matching TRBD1 or TRBD2 (5 bases each). This CDR3 has 15 amino acids. The V gene lost 0 bases and the J gene lost 6 bases, with 15 bases spanning the gap. Germline-derived CDR1 and CDR2 are SGHVS and FQNEAQ. CDR3 coding DNA: TGTGCCAGCAGCTTAGCCAAGGGGACGTTAAGCGAGCAGTACTTC. Protein: CASSLAKGTLSEQYF. Drawing the rest from reference TRBV7-8 and TRBJ2-7, the complete variable domain is GAGVSQSPRYKVAKRGQDVALRCDPISGHVSLFWYQQALGQGPEFLTYFQNEAQLDKSGLPSDRFFAERPEGSVSTLKIQRTQQEDSAVYLCASSLAKGTLSEQYFGPGTRLTVT.

The V call is TRBV18, the J call TRBJ2-2; D not resolved. From germline, CDR1 is KGHSH and CDR2 LQKENI. V lost 5 bases to trimming and J lost 1 base, with 11 bases between them. This CDR3 spans 15 amino acids. CDR3 coding DNA: TGTGCCAGCTCAACAACGGGCGGGAACACCGGGGAGCTGTTTTTT. It translates to CASSTTGGNTGELFF.

This clone was seen a few times. The rearrangement joins TRBV19 to TRBJ2-7; 10 bases fit TRBD1. Germline values: CDR1 LNHDA, CDR2 SQIVND (reference sequence). The CDR3 is 14 amino acids. With 5 bases clipped from V and 4 bases from J, the junction kept 5 bases outside the gene matches. The CDR3 spells CASSVGQGGYEQYF. The CDR3 DNA is TGTGCCAGTAGTGTAGGACAGGGGGGATACGAGCAGTACTTC. Filled out from reference TRBV19 and TRBJ2-7, the complete variable domain reads DGGITQSPKYLFRKEGQNVTLSCEQNLNHDAMYWYRQDPGQGLRLIYYSQIVNDFQKGDIAEGYSVSREKKESFPLTVTSAQKNPTAFYLCASSVGQGGYEQYFGPGTRLTVT.

The gene calls are TRBV4-2 and TRBJ1-5; the D is unclear. Germline V gives CDR1 LGHNA, CDR2 YNFKEQ. The CDR3 loop spans 13 amino acids. V was shortened by 6 bases and J by 7 bases, with 13 bases between the two germline ends. The CDR3 is CASSPDVGQPQHF. As DNA, the CDR3 is TGTGCCAGCAGTCCGGACGTCGGGCAGCCCCAGCATTTT.

The chain recombines TRBV7-3 with TRBJ2-2; TRBD2 might be the D (6 bases). The germline V and J ends were trimmed by 3 bases and 5 bases, with 10 bases remaining between them. This CDR3 has 14 amino acids. CDR1 is SGHTA, CDR2 FQGTGA, per germline. This CDR3 is CASSFGTGTGELFF. CDR3 DNA sequence: TGTGCCAGCAGCTTTGGGACTGGGACCGGGGAGCTGTTTTTT. Combining the CDR3 with reference TRBV7-3 and TRBJ2-2 gives the whole variable domain GAGVSQTPSNKVTEKGKYVELRCDPISGHTALYWYRQSLGQGPEFLIYFQGTGAADDSGLPNDRFFAVRPEGSVSTLKIQRTERGDSAVYLCASSFGTGTGELFFGEGSRLTVL.